These 21 T cell receptor beta chains were sequenced from one sample in a study of T cell responses to AZD1222 COVID-19 vaccine. Sequencing used immunoSEQ multiplex PCR; TCRdb keeps in-frame clones, though not all of them. The sample includes fewer than 100,000 clones, approximately 90% of them seen just once. The specimen was peripheral blood, collected 28 days after the second AZD1222 dose. The origin of the receptors is an adult who received the AZD1222 COVID-19 vaccine.

The chain joins TRBV4-1 to TRBJ2-4, with D possibly TRBD2 on 6 matching bases. This CDR3 is built from 15 residues. The V gene's germline CDR1 is MGHRA and CDR2 YSYEKL. Trimming took off 1 base at V and 8 bases at J, with 15 bases between the two ends. As DNA, the CDR3 is TGCGCCAGCAGCCAAGCGGGCAGGGAGGCGGACATTCAGTACTTC. Protein: CASSQAGREADIQYF.

This chain links TRBV12-3 or TRBV12-4 with TRBJ1-2; TRBD1 matches 9 bases. The CDR3 is 13 amino acids. V was pared by 8 bases and J by 4 bases, with 5 bases of the junction left unmatched. The CDR3 DNA reads TGTGCCAGCGGGGACAGGGCTTTCTATGGCTACACCTTC. Amino acid sequence: CASGDRAFYGYTF.

This chain joins TRBV27 and TRBJ2-1; D is uncertain. With 0 bases removed from V and 2 bases from J, the gap between germline ends came to 5 bases. CDR1 and CDR2 (germline): MNHEY, SMNVEV (reference sequence). The length of the CDR3 is 14 residues. Here the CDR3 DNA reads TGTGCCAGCAGTTTATCGCAAACCTACAATGAGCAGTTCTTC. Its translation: CASSLSQTYNEQFF.

The chain uses TRBV6-2 or TRBV6-3 and TRBJ1-3; 10 positions match TRBD1. The germline V gene has CDR1 MNHEY and CDR2 SVGEGT. V lost 6 bases to trimming and J lost 0 bases; unmatched junction nucleotides: 5. This CDR3 contains 16 residues. Here the CDR3 DNA reads TGTGCCAGCAGCCGGGACAGGGGTGCCTCTGGAAACACCATATATTTT. Its translation: CASSRDRGASGNTIYF.

The chain is built from TRBV7-2 and TRBJ2-2; TRBD2 agrees at 7 bases. Germline V CDR1 and CDR2: SGHTA, FQGNSA. V was clipped by 8 bases and J by 4 bases; unmatched bases: 13. CDR3 size: 16 residues. The CDR3 bases are TGTGCCAGCGCGAGGGGCGGGGGAGTACGCACCGGGGAGCTGTTTTTT. It codes for CASARGGGVRTGELFF.

CDR3 amino acids: CASSLTWLYGYTF. In DNA, the CDR3 is TGTGCCAGCAGCCTAACCTGGCTGTATGGCTACACCTTC. The chain couples TRBV5-6 to TRBJ1-2, with D unclear. The germline CDR1 and CDR2 sequences are SGHDT and YYEEEE. The CDR3 is made up of 13 amino acids. V dropped 4 bases and J dropped 5 bases, with 12 bases sitting between them. The complete variable domain, with remaining parts taken from reference TRBV5-6 and TRBJ1-2, reads DAGVTQSPTHLIKTRGQQVTLRCSPKSGHDTVSWYQQALGQGPQFIFQYYEEEERQRGNFPDRFSGHQFPNYSSELNVNALLLGDSALYLCASSLTWLYGYTFGSGTRLTVV.

The V call is TRBV2, the J call TRBJ1-1; D is ambiguous. V shed 7 bases and J shed 1 base, with 10 bases lying between them. CDR3 length: 13 amino acids. The germline CDR1 and CDR2 sequences are SNHLY and FYNNEI. CDR3 sequence: CASKRDTNTEAFF. Written as DNA, the CDR3 is TGTGCCAGCAAGCGAGATACGAACACTGAAGCTTTCTTT.

Here the CDR3 DNA reads TGTGCCAGCAGTTCGGGGGGGTCGAGACAGTTCTTC. Protein: CASSSGGSRQFF. The chain employs TRBV12-3 or TRBV12-4 and TRBJ2-1; the match to TRBD2 covers 8 bases. There are 12 residues in the CDR3. V was pared by 4 bases and J by 13 bases, with 6 bases of the junction left unmatched.

DNA for the CDR3: TGTGCCACCAGCAGATTCGCGGGCGCGAATGGCTACACCTTC. This translates into CATSRFAGANGYTF. This chain links TRBV15 with TRBJ1-2, with D uncertain. This CDR3 has 14 residues. Looked up from germline, CDR1 is LNHNV and CDR2 is YYDKDF (reference sequence). V was clipped by 2 bases and J by 6 bases, with 13 bases between them.

J is TRBJ2-7 and V is TRBV7-3; TRBD1 matches at 10 bases. V lost 5 bases, J lost 0 bases, and 13 bases stayed unmatched. Per the germline V gene, CDR1 is SGHTA and CDR2 is FQGTGA. The CDR3 is made up of 18 amino acids. CDR3 protein: CASSPGGIGQGDSYEQYF. The DNA for the CDR3 is TGTGCCAGCAGCCCCGGGGGGATAGGACAGGGGGACTCCTACGAGCAGTACTTC.

The CDR3 sequence: CASSRRSGQGSQETQYF. DNA of the CDR3: TGTGCCAGCAGCCGTCGATCGGGACAGGGCTCCCAAGAGACCCAGTACTTC. This chain connects TRBV4-2 to TRBJ2-5, with 9 bases fitting TRBD1. With V trimmed by 4 bases and J by 1 base, 10 bases remained unmatched. The germline gives CDR1 LGHNA, CDR2 YNFKEQ. The CDR3 totals 17 residues.

The chain uses TRBV12-3 or TRBV12-4 and TRBJ1-1; 7 bases map to TRBD1. CDR3 length: 13 amino acids. The junction had 1 base not matched to a gene; V was cut back by 6 bases and J by 0 bases. DNA of the CDR3: TGTGCCAGCAGGGGGACAGTGAACACTGAAGCTTTCTTT. It yields the protein CASRGTVNTEAFF.

This rearrangement joins TRBV6-5 to TRBJ2-7; D might be TRBD1 or TRBD2, each matching 5 bases. The germline gives CDR1 MNHEY, CDR2 SVGAGI. Trimming pared 7 bases from V and 3 bases from J, leaving 13 bases between. The CDR3 has 13 amino acids. CDR3 sequence (DNA): TGTGCCAGCATGGGACCCGGGCTCTACGAGCAGTACTTC. Amino acids: CASMGPGLYEQYF.

This chain connects TRBV6-5 to TRBJ1-5, with TRBD1 as a possible D gene (6 bases). Germline assignment: CDR1 MNHEY and CDR2 SVGAGI. The CDR3 totals 15 residues. V lost 6 bases and J 1 base, leaving 13 bases between the germline ends. The CDR3 spells CASSARQASNQPQHF. Written as DNA, the CDR3 is TGTGCCAGCAGCGCCCGACAGGCGAGCAATCAGCCCCAGCATTTT.

This clone was found once. V and J are TRBV29-1 and TRBJ1-1; D is possibly TRBD1 (6 bases). The V gene's germline CDR1 is SQVTM and CDR2 ANQGSEA. The CDR3 consists of 12 residues. V lost 3 bases and J 4 bases, leaving 9 bases between the germline ends. Here the CDR3 reads CSVDRGITEAFF. The CDR3 nucleotides are TGCAGCGTTGACAGGGGTATCACTGAAGCTTTCTTT.

The rearrangement links TRBV18 to TRBJ1-1; possibly TRBD1 for D (6 bases). The CDR3 loop spans 14 amino acids. V was pared by 5 bases and J by 2 bases, with 12 bases between. In germline, CDR1 is KGHSH, CDR2 LQKENI. CDR3 sequence (DNA): TGTGCCAGCTCAGCACGGGACATCAACACTGAAGCTTTCTTT. This translates into CASSARDINTEAFF.

V usage is TRBV12-3 or TRBV12-4 and J usage is TRBJ1-3, with D tentatively TRBD1 (6 bases). V lost 9 bases and J 1 base, leaving 10 bases between the germline ends. The CDR3 covers 13 residues. The CDR3 DNA follows: TGTGCCAGGAAACAGGGATCTGGAAACACCATATATTTT. As protein: CARKQGSGNTIYF.

V is TRBV4-3 and J is TRBJ2-7; no clear D. The germline V gene has CDR1 LGHNA and CDR2 YSLEER. V lost 0 bases and J lost 4, with 10 bases in between. This CDR3 spans 14 amino acids. The CDR3 DNA follows: TGCGCCAGCAGCCAAGAAGTCACACAATACGAGCAGTACTTC. Protein sequence: CASSQEVTQYEQYF.

The V call is TRBV10-3, the J call TRBJ2-5; D might be TRBD1 (7 bases). Deletions cut 4 bases from V and 3 bases from J, with 15 bases between. The CDR3 runs 15 residues. From germline, CDR1 is ENHRY and CDR2 SYGVKD. DNA for the CDR3: TGTGCCATCAGTGGCGGGACAGTCCACGAAGAGACCCAGTACTTC. Translating it yields CAISGGTVHEETQYF.

The chain couples TRBV7-9 to TRBJ2-5; D may match TRBD1 or TRBD2 (6 bases each). The CDR3 has 14 residues. The V gene lost 2 bases and the J gene lost 5 bases, with 12 bases spanning the gap. Germline V gene sequence: CDR1 SEHNR, CDR2 FQNEAQ (reference sequence). The CDR3 protein is CASSLWGAHETQYF. As DNA, the CDR3 is TGTGCCAGCAGCTTATGGGGGGCTCACGAGACCCAGTACTTC. The full variable domain, its missing parts supplied by reference TRBV7-9 and TRBJ2-5, is DTGVSQNPRHKITKRGQNVTFRCDPISEHNRLYWYRQTLGQGPEFLTYFQNEAQLEKSRLLSDRFSAERPKGSFSTLEIQRTEQGDSAMYLCASSLWGAHETQYFGPGTRLLVL.

V gene TRBV14 combines with J gene TRBJ1-4; D gene ambiguous. Germline values: CDR1 SGHDN, CDR2 FVKESK. Trimming pared 1 base from V and 0 bases from J, leaving 9 bases between. This CDR3 comprises 16 residues. The CDR3, as DNA: TGTGCCAGCAGCCAAGGTCTACAGTCAACTAATGAAAAACTGTTTTTT. Translation gives CASSQGLQSTNEKLFF.